This T cell receptor (beta chain) emerged from a study of human T cells and chemical hapten exposure. Study overall: Per-sample TCR yields varied mainly from small pooled library volume differences.

Time point reported: patch test 1, 2 weeks after DPC sensitization. Treatment indicated: therapeutic diphenylcyclopropenone sensitization with weekly scalp DPC. Staff drew blood before applying each patch test. The germline V gene has CDR1 WSHSY and CDR2 SAAADI. V lost 6 bases, J lost 1 base, and 1 base lay in between. CDR3 length: 11 residues. TCRdb recomputed calls from the RACE reads with MiXCR, one row per CDR3 protein. Altogether about 70,000 distinct CDR3 sequences are present, 9.8% being singletons, with the ten largest covering more than 2.5%. This clonotype was sampled from a woman aged 40 to 49 with alopecia areata. Some clones in this sample may be carry-over from other donors' samples. The source material was whole blood, sampled in connection with sensitization to the hapten diphenylcyclopropenone (DPC). This rearrangement joins TRBV10-2 to TRBJ1-3; D ambiguous. CDR3 residues: CASRSGNTIYF. CDR3 DNA sequence: TGCGCCAGCAGATCTGGAAACACCATATATTTT.